This TCR beta chain was captured in a study of cytomegalovirus exposure and HLA in healthy donors. Broader study findings: Indistinguishable V segments such as TRBV6-2 and TRBV6-3 were excluded.

The table lists this clone with a count of one. The antigen is not known. Both 60 Vbeta primers and 13 Jbeta primers went into the PCR. The method was immunoSEQ multiplex PCR; TCRdb's version includes in-frame clones alone and lacks a portion of them. The sample consists of approximately 100,000 clones, roughly 71% of them appearing once. V dropped 7 bases and J dropped 5 bases, with 26 bases sitting between them. The CDR3 loop spans 17 amino acids. CDR1 and CDR2 (germline): MNHEY, SMNVEV (reference sequence). V usage is TRBV27 and J usage is TRBJ1-2; possible D gene TRBD1, 6 bases. This receptor was obtained from a man in his forties or fifties in good health and CMV-seropositive. Sample: PBMCs. CDR3 sequence: CASNSRGPTGGGYGYTF. The CDR3 DNA reads TGTGCCAGCAACTCCCGGGGGCCGACGGGGGGAGGGTATGGCTACACCTTC.